This TCR beta chain is from a study of T-cell reconstitution after alpha-beta-depleted transplantation in children. The TCRbeta library incorporated unique molecular identifiers. TCRdb re-called the PCR reads with MiXCR, one entry per CDR3 protein. This table has roughly 490,000 distinct CDR3 sequences, more than 9.5% appearing once. This CDR3 contains 16 residues. Germline assignment: CDR1 SEHNR and CDR2 FQNEAQ (reference sequence). Trimming cost V 5 bases and J 2 bases, with 19 bases left between them. The study's findings and limits: At around two months after transplant, the alpha-beta T cells were reportedly derived from several hundred expanded clones that came from non-depleted graft cells.

A word on this clonotype: Antigen unknown.

The input for sequencing was PBMCs, mostly from graft donor cells, taken 180 days after TCRalphabeta/CD19-depleted stem cell transplant. The V call is TRBV7-9, the J call TRBJ2-7, with D possibly matching TRBD1 (6 bases). The receptor comes from a female patient aged 2-15 years who had a stem cell transplant for aplastic anemia, so the T cells may come from the graft donor. The CDR3, as DNA: TGTGCCAGCAGCCTTTATTACCCTGGGGACACCTACGAGCAGTACGTC. Translating gives CASSLYYPGDTYEQYV.